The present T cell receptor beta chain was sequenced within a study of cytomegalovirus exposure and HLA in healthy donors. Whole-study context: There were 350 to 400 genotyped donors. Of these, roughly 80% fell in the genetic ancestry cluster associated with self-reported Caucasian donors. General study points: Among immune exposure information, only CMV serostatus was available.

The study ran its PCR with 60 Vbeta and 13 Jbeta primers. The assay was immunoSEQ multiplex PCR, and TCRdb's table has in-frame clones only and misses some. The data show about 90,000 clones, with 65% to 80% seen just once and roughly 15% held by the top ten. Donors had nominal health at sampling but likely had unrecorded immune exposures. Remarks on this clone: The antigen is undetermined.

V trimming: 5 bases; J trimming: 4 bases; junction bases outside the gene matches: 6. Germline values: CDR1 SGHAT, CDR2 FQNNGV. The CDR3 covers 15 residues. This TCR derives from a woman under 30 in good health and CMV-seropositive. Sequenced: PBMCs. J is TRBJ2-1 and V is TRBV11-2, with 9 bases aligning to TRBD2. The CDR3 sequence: CASSLRLAVYNEQFF. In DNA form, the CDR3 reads TGTGCCAGCAGCCTTAGACTAGCGGTGTACAATGAGCAGTTCTTC.